This T cell receptor beta chain was retrieved from a study of blood T cell repertoires in COVID-19. The CDR3 consists of 16 residues. Germline V gene sequence: CDR1 SGHRS, CDR2 YFSETQ. J was trimmed by 5 bases and V by 3 bases; bases with no gene match: 3. Only in-frame clones appear in the TCRdb table, and some are missing; sequencing was by immunoSEQ multiplex PCR. Of 17,000 or so clones in the sample, over 65% were seen once. This clone was counted only a few times. The genes are TRBV5-1 and TRBJ2-1; 15 nucleotides line up with TRBD2. Sequenced material: peripheral blood. The TCR comes from a man between 60 and 70 years old with active or convalescent COVID-19. This CDR3 is CASSSGLAGGNNEQFF. The CDR3 DNA reads TGCGCCAGCAGCTCAGGACTAGCGGGGGGGAACAATGAGCAGTTCTTC.